This T cell receptor beta chain was sequenced for a study of blood T cells in healthy people across ages. Overall study findings and caveats: TCR beta diversity per million T cells fell roughly linearly with age. Any conclusive comparison of naive versus antigen-experienced cells was prevented by using unsorted PBMCs.

In its sample, this clonotype was seen once. The antigen is undetermined. Its ends do not fully match the called genes, so a read error is possible. Combining a sample-barcoded 5' primer with a J-beta primer mix, a second PCR ran for about 7 to 12 cycles. TCRdb redid the calling of the 5' RACE reads with MiXCR, one entry per CDR3 protein. The sample records some 900,000 distinct CDR3 sequences, about 48% being singletons. The germline gives CDR1 SGHTA, CDR2 FQGNSA. The CDR3 extends over 15 amino acids. The chain couples TRBV7-2 to TRBJ1-2; TRBD1 aligns across 11 bases. The sequenced sample was blood. The TCR comes from a man aged 25 to 45 in good health. The CDR3 coding sequence is TGTGTCAGCCGGAGGACAGGGGGCGGCGACTATGGCTACACCTTC. This codes for CVSRRTGGGDYGYTF.